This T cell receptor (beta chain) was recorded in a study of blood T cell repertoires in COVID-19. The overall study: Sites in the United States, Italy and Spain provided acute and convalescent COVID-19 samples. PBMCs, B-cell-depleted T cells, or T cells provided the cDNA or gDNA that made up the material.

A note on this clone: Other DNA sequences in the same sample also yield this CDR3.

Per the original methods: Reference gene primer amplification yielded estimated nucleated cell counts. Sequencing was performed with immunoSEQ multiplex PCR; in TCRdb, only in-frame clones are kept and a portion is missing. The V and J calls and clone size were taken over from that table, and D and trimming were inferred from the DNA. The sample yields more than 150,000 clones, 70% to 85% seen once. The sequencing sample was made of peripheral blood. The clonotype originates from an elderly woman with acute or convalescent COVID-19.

The CDR3 loop is CASSLRQGNTGELFF. CDR3 coding DNA: TGTGCCAGCAGCCTGCGACAGGGCAACACCGGGGAGCTGTTTTTT. V is TRBV7-9 and J is TRBJ2-2, with 7 nucleotides matching TRBD1. After removal of 5 bases from V and 2 bases from J, the junction contained 5 bases not matched to a gene. This CDR3 region has 15 residues. From germline, CDR1 is SEHNR and CDR2 FQNEAQ (reference sequence).